This entry concerns a single T cell receptor (beta chain). Its target is unknown. The data derive from a study of shared clonotypes between healthy human individuals. Study details: A couple of women and a few men aged 18 to 49 made up the donors. General study findings and limits: Some clonotypes were shared by all four sorted-subset donors, while others were not shared. The non-shared ones had lower generation probabilities than the shared ones. The sole specimen, blood, was sampled, and tissue repertoires likely differ.

Naive CD8 cells comprised CD45RO-negative, CCR7-positively selected cells, excluding terminally differentiated effector memory CD45RA+ cells. V was pared by 6 bases and J by 0 bases, with 11 bases between. The CDR3 loop spans 14 amino acids. The germline CDR1 and CDR2 sequences are SGHVS and FQNEAQ. The assay was immunoSEQ multiplex PCR, and TCRdb's table has in-frame clones only and misses some. The sample includes about 2 million clones, approximately 94% of them seen just once. The sample consisted of naive CD8+ T cells sorted from blood. V gene TRBV7-8 combines with J gene TRBJ1-1, with unresolved D. The receptor comes from a man between 18 and 35 years old in good health. As DNA, the CDR3 is TGTGCCAGCAGGAGTGGAGGGATGAACACTGAAGCTTTCTTT. This encodes CASRSGGMNTEAFF.